This T cell receptor beta chain was recorded in a study of T cells in Graves' hyperthyroidism and ophthalmopathy. Study at large: The authors collected peripheral blood at initial diagnosis, before any treatment.

Template material for amplifying TCR beta CDR3 regions consisted of RNA transcripts. Researchers ran a first-round RT-PCR on the TCR CDR3 using the HTBI primer set. TCRdb passed the multiplex PCR reads through MiXCR, listing each CDR3 protein once. The sample yields about 290,000 distinct CDR3 sequences, about an eighth seen once. CDR1 and CDR2 from the germline V gene are MGHRA and YSYEKL. This CDR3 comprises 20 residues. Losses at the gene ends were 1 base for V and 3 bases for J; bases not matched to a gene: 13. This clonotype was counted only a few times. This TCR was sampled from a woman aged 30 to 39 with Graves' hyperthyroidism that later progressed to Graves' ophthalmopathy. Input material: blood. The rearrangement joins TRBV4-1 to TRBJ2-1, with 12 positions matching TRBD2. CDR3 residues: CASSQGGSASGRGGYNEQFF. The DNA for the CDR3 is TGCGCCAGCAGCCAAGGAGGGTCGGCTAGCGGGAGGGGGGGCTACAATGAGCAGTTCTTC.